The 21 T cell receptor beta chains reported below all come from one sample, sequenced in a study of blood T cell repertoires in COVID-19. Assay: immunoSEQ multiplex PCR; the TCRdb copy retains only in-frame clones and omits some. The table shows roughly 200,000 clones, with approximately 89% occurring only once. Sequencing used PBMCs or T cells enriched from blood (not recorded which). The receptors were sampled from a middle-aged man who had recovered from COVID-19.

V is TRBV6-5 and J is TRBJ2-7; possibly TRBD2 for D (6 bases). The CDR3 runs 11 residues. V shed 8 bases and J shed 3 bases, with 8 bases lying between them. Germline CDR1 MNHEY, CDR2 SVGAGI. The CDR3 protein is CASGGIYEQYF. Here the CDR3 DNA reads TGTGCCAGCGGGGGGATCTACGAGCAGTACTTC.

The chain carries TRBV30 and TRBJ1-5; D is perhaps TRBD1 (5 bases). V was clipped by 4 bases and J by 3 bases, with 16 bases between them. CDR1 and CDR2 from the germline V gene are GTSNPN and SVGIG (reference sequence). The CDR3 runs to 15 residues. The CDR3 is CAWNDAGLPNQPQHF. For the CDR3, the DNA is TGTGCCTGGAACGACGCGGGACTCCCCAATCAGCCCCAGCATTTT. Using reference TRBV30 and TRBJ1-5 for the parts outside the CDR3, the full variable domain is SQTIHQWPATLVQPVGSPLSLECTVEGTSNPNLYWYRQAAGRGLQLLFYSVGIGQISSEVPQNLSASRPQDRQFILSSKKLLLSDSGFYLCAWNDAGLPNQPQHFGDGTRLSIL.

This clone was counted between two and nine times. The chain combines TRBV19 with TRBJ1-5; maybe TRBD1 (5 bases). Trimming left V 9 bases short and J 7 bases short, with 22 bases between. Looked up from germline, CDR1 is LNHDA and CDR2 is SQIVND (reference sequence). The CDR3 contains 15 residues. CDR3 DNA: TGTGCCAGCAGAACCCAACCGGGGGTTGGCCAGCCCCAGCATTTT. It translates to CASRTQPGVGQPQHF.

The J gene is TRBJ2-1, the V gene TRBV7-3; TRBD1 agrees at 11 bases. This CDR3 is built from 14 residues. V lost 5 bases to trimming and J lost 7 bases; unmatched junction nucleotides: 4. CDR1 SGHTA and CDR2 FQGTGA come from the germline V gene. The CDR3 protein is CASSPGQGANEQFF. CDR3 nucleotides: TGTGCCAGCAGCCCCGGACAGGGGGCTAATGAGCAGTTCTTC.

The chain has TRBV19 and TRBJ1-2; 8 bases fit TRBD1. The germline V gene encodes CDR1 LNHDA and CDR2 SQIVND (reference sequence). V trimming: 10 bases; J trimming: 4 bases; junction bases outside the gene matches: 8. The CDR3 is 13 amino acids. The CDR3 loop reads CAIRDRTPYGYTF. DNA of the CDR3: TGTGCCATCCGGGACAGGACTCCCTATGGCTACACCTTC.

The V and J genes are TRBV19 and TRBJ2-3; TRBD2 matches at 9 bases. From germline, CDR1 is LNHDA and CDR2 SQIVND (reference sequence). This CDR3 contains 18 residues. V lost 5 bases, J lost 3 bases, and 15 bases stayed unmatched. The CDR3 here is CASSLLAGPPKVTDTQYF. The CDR3 DNA reads TGTGCCAGTAGTCTCCTAGCGGGGCCCCCGAAAGTTACAGATACGCAGTATTTT.

This chain connects TRBV5-6 to TRBJ1-2; 8 nucleotides line up with TRBD1. Looked up from germline, CDR1 is SGHDT and CDR2 is YYEEEE. J was trimmed by 4 bases and V by 4 bases; bases with no gene match: 9. This CDR3 comprises 15 residues. This CDR3 reads CASSQSGTGLYGYTF. The CDR3 coding sequence is TGTGCCAGCAGCCAATCCGGGACAGGACTCTATGGCTACACCTTC.

The J gene is TRBJ2-2, the V gene TRBV5-1, with 7 positions matching TRBD2. Trimming at V came to 5 bases and at J to 3 bases, leaving 13 bases not matched to a gene. Germline values: CDR1 SGHRS, CDR2 YFSETQ. The CDR3 loop spans 17 amino acids. The CDR3 DNA reads as TGCGCCAGCAGGTTGAACCCCGGGGGGTTGGACACCGGGGAGCTGTTTTTT. This codes for CASRLNPGGLDTGELFF.

This clone showed up just once. The DNA of the CDR3 is TGTGCCAGCAGCTTAAAGCCCGCGTCGGGCGAGCAGTACTTC. Its translation: CASSLKPASGEQYF. This sequence joins TRBV7-2 and TRBJ2-7; no firm D call. The V gene's germline CDR1 is SGHTA and CDR2 FQGNSA. The V end was cut by 2 bases, the J end by 6 bases, with 14 bases between. CDR3 length: 14 amino acids.

This chain uses TRBV6-5 with TRBJ1-5; D gene ambiguous. This CDR3 region has 13 residues. V was cut by 7 bases and J by 6 bases, with 13 bases left in between. From germline, CDR1 is MNHEY and CDR2 SVGAGI. The DNA of the CDR3 is TGTGCCAGCACCCCTGGCGGCGTTCAGCCCCAGCATTTT. It specifies CASTPGGVQPQHF.

This chain links TRBV5-1 with TRBJ1-3; a possible D gene is TRBD1 (5 bases). Germline V lookup: CDR1 SGHRS, CDR2 YFSETQ. Trimming removed 2 bases at V and 2 bases at J, with 14 bases between. This CDR3 region has 16 residues. The CDR3 DNA reads as TGCGCCAGCAGCTTAAGCGGGGGTTTGACTGGAAACACCATATATTTT. It is translated as CASSLSGGLTGNTIYF.

The chain carries TRBV5-1 and TRBJ1-2; D call uncertain. The CDR3 extends over 15 amino acids. Trimming pared 0 bases from V and 4 bases from J, leaving 13 bases between. Germline V gene lookup returns CDR1 SGHRS and CDR2 YFSETQ. Written as DNA, the CDR3 is TGCGCCAGCAGCTTGGATGGGAGACCAAGCTATGGCTACACCTTC. Translated: CASSLDGRPSYGYTF.

The rearrangement links TRBV25-1 to TRBJ1-6; D gene unclear. V lost 4 bases and J 14 bases, leaving 9 bases between the germline ends. The CDR3 contains 11 residues. Germline lookup yields CDR1 MGHDK and CDR2 SYGVNS. This CDR3 is CASSGAQTLHF. DNA for the CDR3: TGTGCCAGCAGTGGGGCCCAGACCCTCCACTTT.

The chain employs TRBV7-9 and TRBJ2-7, with 7 bases fitting TRBD1. Looked up from germline, CDR1 is SEHNR and CDR2 is FQNEAQ (reference sequence). V shed 6 bases and J 4 bases; nucleotides not matched to a gene: 15. The CDR3 totals 16 residues. The CDR3 DNA sequence: TGTGCCAGCAGTCTAGGAACAGGGGCCCTAAAGTACGAGCAGTACTTC. Translating gives CASSLGTGALKYEQYF.

The CDR3 sequence is CASSLRQGNIADYSYEQYF. Written as DNA, the CDR3 is TGTGCCAGCAGTCTCCGACAGGGGAATATAGCAGACTATTCATACGAGCAGTACTTC. V and J are TRBV27 and TRBJ2-7, with TRBD1 matching 8 bases. The CDR3 consists of 19 residues. J gave up 4 bases and V 5 bases, and 22 bases lay outside the gene matches. Germline V gene sequence: CDR1 MNHEY, CDR2 SMNVEV (reference sequence).

The rearrangement links TRBV6-1 to TRBJ1-2; 8 nucleotides agree with TRBD1. CDR3 size: 15 residues. V lost 2 bases to trimming and J lost 4 bases; unmatched junction nucleotides: 6. CDR1 and CDR2 (germline): MNHNS, SASEGT. This CDR3 is CASSESAGQGYGYTF. Here the CDR3 DNA reads TGTGCCAGCAGTGAATCGGCAGGACAGGGCTATGGCTACACCTTC.

This sequence joins TRBV27 and TRBJ1-2; no clear D gene. The germline CDR1 and CDR2 sequences are MNHEY and SMNVEV (reference sequence). The V gene lost 1 base and the J gene lost 6 bases, with 9 bases spanning the gap. This CDR3 is 13 amino acids long. CDR3 nucleotides: TGTGCCAGCAGTTTATGGGCGGGCAATGGCTACACCTTC. Translation: CASSLWAGNGYTF.

The chain has TRBV30 and TRBJ1-3; 8 nucleotides agree with TRBD1. This CDR3 spans 13 amino acids. CDR1 is GTSNPN and CDR2 is SVGIG in the germline V gene (reference sequence). V shed 2 bases, J shed 8 bases, and the junction held 5 bases outside the gene matches. The CDR3: CAWSTGGLDTIYF. The CDR3 region has the DNA TGTGCCTGGAGTACAGGGGGTCTTGACACCATATATTTT.

This clone was seen at least ten times. J is TRBJ1-2 and V is TRBV20-1; D possibly corresponds to TRBD1 (5 bases). This CDR3 has 13 residues. Germline loops: CDR1 DFQATT, CDR2 SNEGSKA (reference sequence). The ends were cut back, 3 bases at V and 2 bases at J, with 10 bases in the middle. CDR3 amino acids: CSASVGVNYGYTF. CDR3 coding DNA: TGCAGTGCTAGTGTAGGGGTCAACTATGGCTACACCTTC.

The chain has TRBV19 and TRBJ1-6, with TRBD1 identical over 9 bases. The V gene end was trimmed by 5 bases and the J gene end by 11 bases; junction bases not matched to a gene: 7. CDR1 and CDR2 (germline): LNHDA, SQIVND (reference sequence). The CDR3 is 14 residues long. Here the CDR3 reads CASSPPGQGAPLHF. Written as DNA, the CDR3 is TGTGCCAGTAGTCCCCCGGGACAGGGAGCACCCCTCCACTTT.

The chain is built from TRBV27 and TRBJ1-2; TRBD1 might be the D (6 bases). Trimming shortened V by 6 bases and J by 4 bases, and 15 bases separated the two germline ends. The CDR3 covers 14 residues. Germline V gives CDR1 MNHEY, CDR2 SMNVEV (reference sequence). In DNA, the CDR3 is TGTGCCAGCAGGCAACAGGGCCCAGGCTATGGCTACACCTTC. This sequence encodes CASRQQGPGYGYTF.